This T cell receptor (beta chain) was captured by sequencing in a study of blood T cell repertoires in COVID-19. Study-level background: T cells, B-cell-depleted T cells, or PBMCs supplied cDNA or gDNA.

This table comes from immunoSEQ multiplex PCR, and its TCRdb copy is limited to in-frame clones, with some not included. This sample has fewer than 400,000 clones, with 80% to 90% found just once. CDR1 and CDR2 from the germline V gene are SEHNR and FQNEAQ (reference sequence). The CDR3 is made up of 17 amino acids. Trimming stripped 2 bases from V and 0 bases from J, with 14 bases between. The chain has TRBV7-9 and TRBJ2-4; a weak D match, TRBD2 (5 bases). The sequenced sample consisted of PBMCs or T cells enriched from blood (not recorded which). The clonotype comes from a woman in her fifties or sixties who had recovered from COVID-19. CDR3: CASSLPLAGLAKNIQYF. The CDR3 DNA is TGTGCCAGCAGCTTACCCCTCGCAGGACTAGCCAAAAACATTCAGTACTTC.